This T cell receptor (beta chain) stems from a study of identical twins. Whole-study findings and limits: Compared with unrelated sharing, twin-shared out-of-frame alpha sequences had more low-probability sequences. Twins showed weaker excess sharing in their beta out-of-frame sequences. Invariant MAIT and iNKT cells could partly confound zero-insertion analyses.

TCRdb redid the calling of the 5' RACE reads with MiXCR, one entry per CDR3 protein. The sample holds 1.5 million to 2 million distinct CDR3 sequences, less than 40% seen once. Healthy Caucasians provided all donations. CDR3 length: 14 residues. The V end was cut by 3 bases, the J end by 7 bases, with 13 bases between. As regards this clonotype: Its antigen is unidentified.

Sequenced: cord blood. The sequence was collected from a newborn girl in good health. The chain uses TRBV12-3 or TRBV12-4 and TRBJ2-1; no firm D call. The CDR3 sequence is CASSFGPLRNEQFF. Written as DNA, the CDR3 is TGTGCCAGCAGTTTTGGGCCCCTACGTAATGAGCAGTTCTTC.